Presented here are 13 T cell receptor beta chains from one specimen sequenced in a study of T cell changes during pregnancy in multiple sclerosis. The repertoire was sequenced with immunoSEQ multiplex PCR; TCRdb's copy has only in-frame clones and lacks some. The profile shows 56,000 or so clones, approximately 90% of them singletons. The sample here was peripheral blood, taken in the first trimester of pregnancy. The source of these receptors is a female donor in good health, enrolled as a control in a pregnancy study.

This clone is a singleton in its sample. The rearrangement joins TRBV5-8 to TRBJ2-5, with a possible D match to TRBD1 (6 bases). Germline V gene sequence: CDR1 SGHTS, CDR2 YDEGEE. V was clipped by 4 bases and J by 1 base, with 8 bases between them. This CDR3 contains 13 residues. This chain's CDR3 is CASSLDSQETQYF. CDR3 coding DNA: TGTGCCAGCAGCCTGGACAGCCAAGAGACCCAGTACTTC.

The chain couples TRBV9 to TRBJ1-4, with unresolved D. V was trimmed by 0 bases and J by 0 bases, leaving 9 bases between them. The germline CDR1 and CDR2 sequences are SGDLS and YYNGEE. The CDR3 length is 16 residues. The CDR3 sequence: CASSVGHGATNEKLFF. The CDR3 bases are TGTGCCAGCAGCGTAGGACACGGTGCAACTAATGAAAAACTGTTTTTT. Based on the CDR3 plus reference TRBV9 and TRBJ1-4, the full variable domain is DSGVTQTPKHLITATGQRVTLRCSPRSGDLSVYWYQQSLDQGLQFLIQYYNGEERAKGNILERFSAQQFPDLHSELNLSSLELGDSALYFCASSVGHGATNEKLFFGSGTQLSVL.

In DNA form, the CDR3 reads TGTGCCAGCAGCGTCGCCGGGGCTAGCGGAACCTACGAGCAGTACTTC. This gives the protein CASSVAGASGTYEQYF. The chain has TRBV7-8 and TRBJ2-7; 7 positions match TRBD2. V shed 5 bases and J 2 bases; nucleotides not matched to a gene: 12. The germline CDR1 and CDR2 sequences are SGHVS and FQNEAQ. CDR3 length equals 16 residues.

The rearrangement uses TRBV19 and TRBJ2-2, with 13 bases aligning to TRBD2. Germline CDR1 LNHDA, CDR2 SQIVND (reference sequence). V dropped 3 bases and J dropped 1; count of bases not matched to a gene: 2. The CDR3 consists of 17 residues. The CDR3 region has the DNA TGTGCCAGTAGTATTAGGACTAGCGGGAGGAACACCGGGGAGCTGTTTTTT. Protein: CASSIRTSGRNTGELFF.

This rearrangement joins TRBV7-9 to TRBJ2-3, with 13 nucleotides matching TRBD2. The CDR3 is 18 residues long. With 2 bases clipped from V and 1 base from J, the junction kept 6 bases outside the gene matches. Germline CDR1 SEHNR, CDR2 FQNEAQ (reference sequence). The DNA for the CDR3 is TGTGCCAGCAGCTTAACTAGCGGGGGGGCATGGGGCACAGATACGCAGTATTTT. Its protein product is CASSLTSGGAWGTDTQYF. Supplemented by reference TRBV7-9 and TRBJ2-3, the full variable domain reads DTGVSQNPRHKITKRGQNVTFRCDPISEHNRLYWYRQTLGQGPEFLTYFQNEAQLEKSRLLSDRFSAERPKGSFSTLEIQRTEQGDSAMYLCASSLTSGGAWGTDTQYFGPGTRLTVL.

The chain joins TRBV2 to TRBJ2-1; TRBD1 aligns across 7 bases. The germline CDR1 and CDR2 sequences are SNHLY and FYNNEI. V was clipped by 7 bases and J by 9 bases; unmatched bases: 6. CDR3 size: 12 residues. CDR3 amino acids: CASTTGVGEQFF. The CDR3 nucleotides are TGTGCCAGCACTACAGGGGTAGGTGAGCAGTTCTTC.

Comment on this clone: This sample includes further DNA sequences coding for the same CDR3. This chain uses TRBV7-6 with TRBJ2-3; 12 positions match TRBD2. Germline V lookup: CDR1 SGHVS, CDR2 FNYEAQ. CDR3 length: 16 residues. After removal of 4 bases from V and 1 base from J, the junction contained 3 bases not matched to a gene. The CDR3 sequence is CASSSGTSGRTDTQYF. The CDR3 nucleotides are TGTGCCAGCAGCTCCGGGACTAGCGGGCGCACAGATACGCAGTATTTT. The full variable domain, rest sourced from reference TRBV7-6 and TRBJ2-3, is GAGVSQSPRYKVTKRGQDVALRCDPISGHVSLYWYRQALGQGPEFLTYFNYEAQQDKSGLPNDRFSAERPEGSISTLTIQRTEQRDSAMYRCASSSGTSGRTDTQYFGPGTRLTVL.

This CDR3 is CASSGAHETGGRGYTF. As DNA, the CDR3 is TGTGCCAGTAGCGGAGCACATGAGACGGGAGGTCGTGGCTACACCTTC. The gene calls are TRBV19 and TRBJ1-2; D is unclear. Germline assignment: CDR1 LNHDA and CDR2 SQIVND (reference sequence). V gave up 6 bases and J gave up 7 bases, with 24 bases separating them. The CDR3 consists of 16 residues.

This clone was counted a single time. The chain couples TRBV7-2 to TRBJ1-2; 9 bases align to TRBD1. Trimming at V came to 5 bases and at J to 5 bases, leaving 6 bases not matched to a gene. Germline V gene sequence: CDR1 SGHTA, CDR2 FQGNSA. The CDR3 is 14 amino acids. The CDR3 nucleotides read TGTGCCAGCAGCCCAGTGACAGGGGGATATGGCTACACCTTC. Its protein product is CASSPVTGGYGYTF.

This chain links TRBV5-8 with TRBJ2-7; no definite D call. Germline CDR1 reads SGHTS; CDR2 reads YDEGEE. Trimming shortened V by 2 bases and J by 3 bases, and 21 bases separated the two germline ends. This CDR3 comprises 17 residues. The CDR3 is CASSFGPPAVSLYEQYF. The CDR3 DNA is TGTGCCAGCAGCTTCGGTCCTCCCGCCGTCTCCCTCTACGAGCAGTACTTC.

Regarding this clone: The junction and the germline gene differ at one end; a read error may be behind it. The chain couples TRBV27 to TRBJ2-7, with D perhaps TRBD2 (6 bases). The CDR3 loop spans 13 amino acids. CDR1 and CDR2 from the germline V gene are MNHEY and SMNVEV (reference sequence). The chain's CDR3 is CASSFRGGYEQCF. CDR3 in DNA: TGTGCCAGCAGTTTCCGGGGAGGATACGAGCAGTGCTTC.

This chain uses TRBV27 with TRBJ2-7, with D perhaps TRBD1 (5 bases). Trimming pared 3 bases from V and 2 bases from J, leaving 17 bases between. Germline V gene data show CDR1 as MNHEY and CDR2 as SMNVEV (reference sequence). The CDR3 has 16 residues. The CDR3 region is CASSFLLWQGTYEQYF. The CDR3 nucleotides are TGTGCCAGCAGTTTCCTCCTATGGCAGGGAACCTACGAGCAGTACTTC.

This clone was found a few times. The genes are TRBV30 and TRBJ1-2; 7 bases match TRBD1. The CDR3 is 13 amino acids. V lost 2 bases to trimming and J lost 6 bases; unmatched junction nucleotides: 6. Germline-derived CDR1 and CDR2 are GTSNPN and SVGIG (reference sequence). CDR3 coding DNA: TGTGCCTGGAGTCCCCCGGGACAGAATGGCTACACCTTC. It specifies CAWSPPGQNGYTF.